The 9 T cell receptor beta chains reported below all come from one sample, sequenced in a study of siplizumab effects on memory and regulatory T cells. Profiling relied on immunoSEQ multiplex PCR, and the TCRdb table lists in-frame clones only, not all of them. The repertoire holds 85,000 to 95,000 clones, approximately 95% seen once, with around 0.3% in the top ten. What was sequenced was non-Treg CD4+ T cells sorted from blood. The source is a human donor in good health.

The rearrangement links TRBV30 to TRBJ2-2; the match to TRBD2 covers 12 bases. The trim removed 3 bases at V and 4 bases at J, leaving 3 bases unmatched. CDR1 is GTSNPN and CDR2 is SVGIG in the germline V gene (reference sequence). The CDR3 is 15 amino acids. The CDR3 region is CAWRTSGSITGELFF. The DNA for the CDR3 is TGTGCCTGGAGGACTAGCGGGAGTATCACCGGGGAGCTGTTTTTT.

The V call is TRBV19, the J call TRBJ2-1; 14 positions match TRBD2. The CDR3 covers 17 residues. CDR1 is LNHDA, CDR2 SQIVND, per germline (reference sequence). The trim removed 5 bases at V and 9 bases at J, leaving 12 bases unmatched. CDR3 amino acids: CASSPRAGLAGEAEQFF. In DNA form, the CDR3 reads TGTGCCAGTAGTCCGCGAGCGGGACTAGCGGGAGAGGCTGAGCAGTTCTTC.

The chain has TRBV20-1 and TRBJ2-7, with TRBD1 as a possible D gene (6 bases). The CDR3 loop spans 11 amino acids. CDR1 is DFQATT and CDR2 is SNEGSKA in the germline V gene (reference sequence). Deletions cut 2 bases from V and 5 bases from J, with 7 bases between. CDR3 region: CSARKGDEQYF. The CDR3, as DNA: TGCAGTGCTAGAAAGGGGGACGAGCAGTACTTC.

The chain is built from TRBV11-2 and TRBJ2-5; D possibly corresponds to TRBD1 (6 bases). The CDR3 sequence is 15 residues long. From germline, CDR1 is SGHAT and CDR2 FQNNGV. The V end was cut by 4 bases, the J end by 4 bases, with 16 bases between. The CDR3 loop reads CASSSGGQRGETQYF. The CDR3 nucleotides read TGTGCCAGCAGCTCTGGAGGACAGCGAGGAGAGACCCAGTACTTC. Supplemented by reference TRBV11-2 and TRBJ2-5, the full variable domain reads EAGVAQSPRYKIIEKRQSVAFWCNPISGHATLYWYQQILGQGPKLLIQFQNNGVVDDSQLPKDRFSAERLKGVDSTLKIQPAKLEDSAVYLCASSSGGQRGETQYFGPGTRLLVL.

The chain combines TRBV30 with TRBJ1-5; D is uncertain. Germline CDR1 reads GTSNPN; CDR2 reads SVGIG (reference sequence). V lost 2 bases to trimming and J lost 2 bases, with 4 bases between them. The length of the CDR3 is 12 residues. In nucleotides, the CDR3 is TGTGCCTGGAGTCGGGGCAATCAGCCCCAGCATTTT. This gives the protein CAWSRGNQPQHF.

V usage is TRBV5-1 and J usage is TRBJ1-5; 9 bases map to TRBD1. Germline V gene lookup returns CDR1 SGHRS and CDR2 YFSETQ. There are 14 residues in the CDR3. V shed 4 bases and J 5 bases; nucleotides not matched to a gene: 4. CDR3 loop: CASSPTGGHQPQHF. The CDR3 DNA is TGCGCCAGCAGCCCTACAGGGGGCCATCAGCCCCAGCATTTT.

The gene calls are TRBV11-3 and TRBJ2-7, with 13 positions matching TRBD2. This CDR3 has 15 residues. Losses at the gene ends were 4 bases for V and 4 bases for J; bases not matched to a gene: 4. Germline V gene lookup returns CDR1 SGHNT and CDR2 YENEEA. The CDR3 sequence: CASSSGLAGVYEQYF. Written as DNA, the CDR3 is TGTGCCAGCAGCTCCGGACTAGCGGGAGTGTACGAGCAGTACTTC.

CDR3 sequence: CASSRDHQTDTQYF. The CDR3 DNA is TGTGCCAGCAGCCGGGACCATCAAACAGATACGCAGTATTTT. This rearrangement joins TRBV11-3 to TRBJ2-3; perhaps D is TRBD1 or TRBD2 (5 bases each). This CDR3 contains 14 residues. Germline V gene lookup returns CDR1 SGHNT and CDR2 YENEEA. V dropped 5 bases and J dropped 3 bases, with 12 bases sitting between them.

The V gene is TRBV6-1, the J gene TRBJ1-5; D remains ambiguous. V dropped 2 bases and J dropped 4 bases, with 9 bases sitting between them. The CDR3 contains 14 residues. The germline V gene encodes CDR1 MNHNS and CDR2 SASEGT. CDR3 sequence reads: CASSELGRNQPQHF. CDR3 sequence (DNA): TGTGCCAGCAGTGAACTTGGCAGAAATCAGCCCCAGCATTTT.